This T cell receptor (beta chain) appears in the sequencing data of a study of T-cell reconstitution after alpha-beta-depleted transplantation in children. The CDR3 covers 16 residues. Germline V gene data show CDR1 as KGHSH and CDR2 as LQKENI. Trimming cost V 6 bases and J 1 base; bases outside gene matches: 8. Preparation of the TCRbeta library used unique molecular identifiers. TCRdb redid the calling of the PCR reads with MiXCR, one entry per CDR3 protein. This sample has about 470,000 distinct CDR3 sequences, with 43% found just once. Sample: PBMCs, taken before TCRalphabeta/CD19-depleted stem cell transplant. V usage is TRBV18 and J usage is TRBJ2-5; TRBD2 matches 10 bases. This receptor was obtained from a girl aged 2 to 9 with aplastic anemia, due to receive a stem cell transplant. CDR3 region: CASSSTGTSVQETQYF. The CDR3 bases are TGTGCCAGCTCGTCGACCGGGACTAGCGTCCAAGAGACCCAGTACTTC.